This T cell receptor beta chain is drawn from a study of blood T cell repertoires in COVID-19. Only in-frame clones appear in the TCRdb table, and some are missing; sequencing was by immunoSEQ multiplex PCR. The profile shows over 25,000 clones, about 88% of them singletons. Germline loops: CDR1 MNHEY, CDR2 SVGAGI. CDR3 size: 13 residues. V gave up 7 bases and J gave up 5 bases; unmatched junction bases: 7. Source material: peripheral blood. The J gene is TRBJ1-1, the V gene TRBV6-5, with TRBD1 identical over 7 bases. The TCR was taken from a human donor in a cohort sampled during active COVID-19. The donor label of this sample is uncertain. CDR3 loop: CASKVDRETEAFF. The CDR3 nucleotides read TGTGCCAGCAAAGTTGACAGGGAGACTGAAGCTTTCTTT.